This T cell receptor beta chain comes out of a study of T cell changes during pregnancy in multiple sclerosis. Trimming shortened V by 0 bases and J by 1 base, and 6 bases separated the two germline ends. The CDR3 consists of 15 residues. CDR1 is MRHNA and CDR2 is SNTAGT in the germline V gene. TCRdb keeps only in-frame clones here, not all; method: immunoSEQ multiplex PCR. The sample contains 42,000 or so clones, around 91% of which appear only once. Sequenced material: CD8+ T cells from peripheral blood mononuclear cells, taken in the first trimester of pregnancy. The chain combines TRBV6-4 with TRBJ2-2, with D hard to call. This sequence originates from a female donor with multiple sclerosis, enrolled in a pregnancy study. As DNA, the CDR3 is TGTGCCAGCAGTGACTCGGCAGGGAACACCGGGGAGCTGTTTTTT. Its translation is CASSDSAGNTGELFF.